This TCR beta chain was captured by sequencing in a study of shared clonotypes between healthy human individuals. In the naive CD8 group, cells lacked CD45RO and were positively selected for CCR7, so terminally differentiated effector memory CD45RA+ cells were left out. Recent vaccinations or acute infections were absent in the healthy HIV-negative adult donors. Repertoires were generated with immunoSEQ multiplex PCR, while TCRdb's copy carries only in-frame clones and drops some. This sample has about 870,000 clones, with around 92% found just once. V lost 5 bases to trimming and J lost 9 bases, with 11 bases between them. Germline values: CDR1 SGHVS, CDR2 FQNEAQ. The CDR3 has 12 amino acids.

The rearrangement joins TRBV7-8 to TRBJ2-1; the D gene is possibly TRBD2 (6 bases). This sequence was found in a young man in good health. Sequencing input: naive CD8+ T cells sorted from blood. For the CDR3, the DNA is TGTGCCAGCAGCCCGCGGACTACTGAGCAGTTCTTC. This encodes CASSPRTTEQFF.